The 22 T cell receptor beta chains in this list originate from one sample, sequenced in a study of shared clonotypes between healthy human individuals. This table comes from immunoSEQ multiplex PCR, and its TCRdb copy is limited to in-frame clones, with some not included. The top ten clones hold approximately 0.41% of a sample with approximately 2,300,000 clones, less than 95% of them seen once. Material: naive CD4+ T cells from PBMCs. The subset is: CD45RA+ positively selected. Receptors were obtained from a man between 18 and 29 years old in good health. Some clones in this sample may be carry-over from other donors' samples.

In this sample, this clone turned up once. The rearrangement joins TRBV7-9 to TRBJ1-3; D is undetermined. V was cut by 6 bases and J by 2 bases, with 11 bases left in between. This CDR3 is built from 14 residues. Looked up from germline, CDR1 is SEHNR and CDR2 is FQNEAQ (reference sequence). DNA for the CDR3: TGTGCCAGCAGGTACGGGGATACTGGAAACACCATATATTTT. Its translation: CASRYGDTGNTIYF. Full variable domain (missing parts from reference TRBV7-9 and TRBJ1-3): DTGVSQNPRHKITKRGQNVTFRCDPISEHNRLYWYRQTLGQGPEFLTYFQNEAQLEKSRLLSDRFSAERPKGSFSTLEIQRTEQGDSAMYLCASRYGDTGNTIYFGEGSWLTVV.

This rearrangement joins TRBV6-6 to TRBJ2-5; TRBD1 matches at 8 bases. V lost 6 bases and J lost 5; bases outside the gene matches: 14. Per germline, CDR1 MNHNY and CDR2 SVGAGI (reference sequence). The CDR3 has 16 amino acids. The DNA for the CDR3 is TGTGCCAGCAGGTACCAAGAACGACAGGGGACCGAGACCCAGTACTTC. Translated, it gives CASRYQERQGTETQYF.

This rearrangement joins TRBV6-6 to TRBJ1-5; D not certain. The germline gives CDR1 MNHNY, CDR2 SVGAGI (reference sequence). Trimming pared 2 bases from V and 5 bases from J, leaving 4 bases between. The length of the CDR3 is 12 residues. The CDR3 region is CASSYDDQPQHF. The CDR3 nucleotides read TGTGCCAGCAGTTACGACGATCAGCCCCAGCATTTT.

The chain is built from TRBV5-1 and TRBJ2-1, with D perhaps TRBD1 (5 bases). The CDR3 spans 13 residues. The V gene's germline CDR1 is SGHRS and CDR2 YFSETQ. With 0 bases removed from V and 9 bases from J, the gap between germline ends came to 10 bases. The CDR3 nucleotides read TGCGCCAGCAGCTTGGGACGGCAGGGTGAGCAGTTCTTC. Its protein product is CASSLGRQGEQFF.

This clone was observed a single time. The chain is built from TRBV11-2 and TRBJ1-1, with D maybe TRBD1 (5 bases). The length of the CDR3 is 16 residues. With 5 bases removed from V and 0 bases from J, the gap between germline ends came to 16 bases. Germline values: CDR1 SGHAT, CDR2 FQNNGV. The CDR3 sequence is CASSPLLGPLNTEAFF. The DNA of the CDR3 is TGTGCCAGCAGCCCACTTTTGGGGCCCTTGAACACTGAAGCTTTCTTT.

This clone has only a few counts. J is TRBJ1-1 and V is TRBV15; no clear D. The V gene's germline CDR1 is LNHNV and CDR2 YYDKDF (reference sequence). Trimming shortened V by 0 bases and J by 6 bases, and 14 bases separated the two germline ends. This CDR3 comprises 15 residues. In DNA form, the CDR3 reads TGTGCCACCAGCAGAGATCCAATTACAAGGTCTGAAGCTTTCTTT. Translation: CATSRDPITRSEAFF.

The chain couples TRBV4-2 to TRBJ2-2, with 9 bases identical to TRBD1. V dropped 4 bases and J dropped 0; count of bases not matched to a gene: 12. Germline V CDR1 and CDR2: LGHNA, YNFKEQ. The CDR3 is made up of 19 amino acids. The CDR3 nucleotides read TGTGCCAGCAGCCGCCGGGCCGGGACAGGGAAGACGAACACCGGGGAGCTGTTTTTT. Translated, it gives CASSRRAGTGKTNTGELFF.

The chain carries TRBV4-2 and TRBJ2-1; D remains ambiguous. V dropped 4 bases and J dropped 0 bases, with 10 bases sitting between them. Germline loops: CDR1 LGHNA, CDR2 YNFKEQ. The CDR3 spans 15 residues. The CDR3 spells CASSPQEDSYNEQFF. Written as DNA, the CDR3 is TGTGCCAGCAGCCCCCAGGAAGACTCCTACAATGAGCAGTTCTTC.

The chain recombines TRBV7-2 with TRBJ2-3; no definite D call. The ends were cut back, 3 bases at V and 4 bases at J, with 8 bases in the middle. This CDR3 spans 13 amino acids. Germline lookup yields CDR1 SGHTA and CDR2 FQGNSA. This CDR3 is CASSLWKADTQYF. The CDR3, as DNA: TGTGCCAGCAGCTTGTGGAAGGCAGATACGCAGTATTTT. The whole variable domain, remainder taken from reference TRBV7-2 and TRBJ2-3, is GAGVSQSPSNKVTEKGKDVELRCDPISGHTALYWYRQSLGQGLEFLIYFQGNSAPDKSGLPSDRFSAERTGGSVSTLTIQRTQQEDSAVYLCASSLWKADTQYFGPGTRLTVL.

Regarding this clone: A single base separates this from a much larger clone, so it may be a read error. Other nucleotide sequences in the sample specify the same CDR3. The CDR3 bases are TGTGCCAGCAGCTTGCAAGAGACCCAGTACTTC. Residues: CASSLQETQYF. The rearrangement uses TRBV11-2 and TRBJ2-5; D not resolved. The V and J ends lost 3 bases and 2 bases respectively, with 1 base between them. The CDR3 length is 11 residues. Germline V gene data show CDR1 as SGHAT and CDR2 as FQNNGV.

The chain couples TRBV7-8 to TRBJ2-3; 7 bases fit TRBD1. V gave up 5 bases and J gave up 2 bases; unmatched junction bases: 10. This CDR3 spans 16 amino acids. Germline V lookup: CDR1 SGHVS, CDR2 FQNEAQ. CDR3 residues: CASSAPRDSFTDTQYF. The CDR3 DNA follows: TGTGCCAGCAGCGCCCCCCGGGACAGTTTCACAGATACGCAGTATTTT.

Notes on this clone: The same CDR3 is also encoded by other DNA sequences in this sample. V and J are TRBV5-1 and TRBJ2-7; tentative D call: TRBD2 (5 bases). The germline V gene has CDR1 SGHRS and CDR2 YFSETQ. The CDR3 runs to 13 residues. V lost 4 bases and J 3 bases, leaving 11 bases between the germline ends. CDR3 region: CASSPGLNYEQYF. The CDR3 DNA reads TGCGCCAGCAGCCCTGGACTCAACTACGAGCAGTACTTC.

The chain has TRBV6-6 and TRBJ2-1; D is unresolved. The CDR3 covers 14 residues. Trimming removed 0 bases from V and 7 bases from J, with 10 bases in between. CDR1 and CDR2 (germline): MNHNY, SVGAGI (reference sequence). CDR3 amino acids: CASSYSKQRNEQFF. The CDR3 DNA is TGTGCCAGCAGTTACTCGAAACAGAGGAATGAGCAGTTCTTC.

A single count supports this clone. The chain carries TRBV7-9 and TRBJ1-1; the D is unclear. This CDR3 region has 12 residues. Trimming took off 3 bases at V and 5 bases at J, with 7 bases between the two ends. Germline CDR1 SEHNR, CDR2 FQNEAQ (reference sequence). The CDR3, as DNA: TGTGCCAGCAGCTTCCTGGGGACTGAAGCTTTCTTT. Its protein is CASSFLGTEAFF.

CDR3 coding DNA: TGTGCCAGCAGTGATGGTTCCCGCTCTGGAAACACCATATATTTT. This codes for CASSDGSRSGNTIYF. The chain combines TRBV6-1 with TRBJ1-3; D is uncertain. The V end was cut by 3 bases, the J end by 0 bases, with 9 bases between. Looked up from germline, CDR1 is MNHNS and CDR2 is SASEGT. The CDR3 is 15 amino acids.

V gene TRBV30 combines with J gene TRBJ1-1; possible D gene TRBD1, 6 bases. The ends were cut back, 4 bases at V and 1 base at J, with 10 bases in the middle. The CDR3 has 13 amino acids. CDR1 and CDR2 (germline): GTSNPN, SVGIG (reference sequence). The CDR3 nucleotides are TGTGCCTGGATAGACAGGCCGAACACTGAAGCTTTCTTT. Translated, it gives CAWIDRPNTEAFF.

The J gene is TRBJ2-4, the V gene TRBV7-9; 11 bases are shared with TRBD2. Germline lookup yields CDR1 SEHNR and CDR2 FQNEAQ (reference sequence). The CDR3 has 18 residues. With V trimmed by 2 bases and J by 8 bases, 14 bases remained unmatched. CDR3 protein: CASSLTLAGVRRWDIQYF. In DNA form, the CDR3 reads TGTGCCAGCAGCTTAACACTAGCGGGAGTTAGGCGTTGGGACATTCAGTACTTC.

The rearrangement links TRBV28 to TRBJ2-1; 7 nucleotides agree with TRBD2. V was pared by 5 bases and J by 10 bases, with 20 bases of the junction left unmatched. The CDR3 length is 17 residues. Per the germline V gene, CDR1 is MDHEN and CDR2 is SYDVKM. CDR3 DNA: TGTGCCAGCAGTCCTCGTTTGGGGGGAGGGCCTCTTTGGGAGCAGTTCTTC. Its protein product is CASSPRLGGGPLWEQFF. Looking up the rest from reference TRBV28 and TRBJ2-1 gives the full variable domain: DVKVTQSSRYLVKRTGEKVFLECVQDMDHENMFWYRQDPGLGLRLIYFSYDVKMKEKGDIPEGYSVSREKKERFSLILESASTNQTSMYLCASSPRLGGGPLWEQFFGPGTRLTVL.

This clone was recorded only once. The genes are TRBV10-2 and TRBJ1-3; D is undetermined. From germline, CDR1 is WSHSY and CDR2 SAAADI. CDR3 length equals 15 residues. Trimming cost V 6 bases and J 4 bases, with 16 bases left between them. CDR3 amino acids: CASSLGLMGGNTIYF. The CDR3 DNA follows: TGCGCCAGCAGCCTTGGCCTTATGGGAGGAAACACCATATATTTT.

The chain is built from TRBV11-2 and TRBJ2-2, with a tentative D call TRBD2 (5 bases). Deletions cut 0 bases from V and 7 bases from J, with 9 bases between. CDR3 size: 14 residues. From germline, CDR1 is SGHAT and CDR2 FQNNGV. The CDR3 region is CASSLDRRGGELFF. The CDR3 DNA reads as TGTGCCAGCAGCTTAGATCGTCGGGGCGGGGAGCTGTTTTTT.

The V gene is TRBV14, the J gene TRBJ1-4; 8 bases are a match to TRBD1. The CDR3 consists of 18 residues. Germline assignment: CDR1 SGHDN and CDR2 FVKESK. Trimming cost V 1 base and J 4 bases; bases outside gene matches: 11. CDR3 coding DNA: TGTGCCAGCAGCCAAGTCCCCACCCCGGGACAGGTTAATGAAAAACTGTTTTTT. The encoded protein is CASSQVPTPGQVNEKLFF.

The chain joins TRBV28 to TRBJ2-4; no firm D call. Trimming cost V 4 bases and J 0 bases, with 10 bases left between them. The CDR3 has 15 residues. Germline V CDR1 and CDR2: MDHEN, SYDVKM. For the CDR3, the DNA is TGTGCCAGCAGTTCTCTGACCCTAGCCAAAAACATTCAGTACTTC. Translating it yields CASSSLTLAKNIQYF.